The 18 T cell receptor beta chains below all came from one sample that was sequenced in a study of OX40 agonist ivuxolimab in advanced cancers. Sequenced by immunoSEQ multiplex PCR; TCRdb stores in-frame clones only, minus some. There are 50,000 to 65,000 clones in the sample; around 80% occur only once, and 1% lies in the top ten. The sequenced sample was CD4+ or CD8+ T cells sorted from blood, obtained in a trial of the OX40 agonist ivuxolimab. The receptors here all came from an adult with an advanced solid tumor such as melanoma, head and neck, liver or kidney cancer.

The rearrangement links TRBV7-2 to TRBJ2-1; D possibly matches TRBD1 or TRBD2 (7 bases each). The CDR3 extends over 15 amino acids. Deletions cut 1 base from V and 4 bases from J, with 11 bases between. CDR1 and CDR2 (germline): SGHTA, FQGNSA. The CDR3 region has the DNA TGTGCCAGCAGCTTAGGGGAGGGGGCATACAATGAGCAGTTCTTC. It translates to CASSLGEGAYNEQFF.

The J gene is TRBJ2-3, the V gene TRBV6-1, with D tentatively TRBD1 (6 bases). The germline V and J ends were trimmed by 4 bases and 1 base, with 12 bases remaining between them. Germline V gives CDR1 MNHNS, CDR2 SASEGT. The CDR3 consists of 15 residues. The CDR3 sequence: CASSGGTRGTDTQYF. The CDR3 DNA sequence: TGTGCCAGCAGTGGGGGGACACGGGGCACAGATACGCAGTATTTT.

This chain connects TRBV7-8 to TRBJ1-6; D unresolved. Germline V gene lookup returns CDR1 SGHVS and CDR2 FQNEAQ. V was shortened by 4 bases and J by 7 bases, with 17 bases between the two germline ends. The CDR3 loop spans 16 amino acids. In DNA form, the CDR3 reads TGTGCCAGCAGCTCCCCGCGAAGGAAGGCAAATTCACCCCTCCACTTT. Translated: CASSSPRRKANSPLHF.

This clone has a single count. This chain joins TRBV5-1 and TRBJ2-5; tentatively, D is TRBD1 (6 bases). From germline, CDR1 is SGHRS and CDR2 YFSETQ. The V end was cut by 0 bases, the J end by 3 bases, with 9 bases between. CDR3 length equals 14 residues. CDR3 in DNA: TGCGCCAGCAGCTTGGGAGGGGGAAAAGAGACCCAGTACTTC. Translation gives CASSLGGGKETQYF.

This chain uses TRBV10-3 with TRBJ2-7; D unresolved. CDR1 is ENHRY, CDR2 SYGVKD, per germline. V was shortened by 5 bases and J by 3 bases, with 14 bases between the two germline ends. The CDR3 consists of 14 residues. CDR3 residues: CAISSSGLNYEQYF. For the CDR3, the DNA is TGTGCCATCAGTTCCTCGGGTCTTAACTACGAGCAGTACTTC.

J is TRBJ2-2 and V is TRBV11-2, with 7 positions matching TRBD1. V shed 1 base, J shed 6 bases, and the junction held 5 bases outside the gene matches. Germline CDR1 and CDR2: SGHAT and FQNNGV. This CDR3 has 15 residues. CDR3: CASSLVGRGSGELFF. In DNA, the CDR3 is TGTGCCAGCAGCTTAGTTGGCAGGGGGTCCGGGGAGCTGTTTTTT.

V and J are TRBV29-1 and TRBJ2-7; D is unclear. Looked up from germline, CDR1 is SQVTM and CDR2 is ANQGSEA. Trimming removed 7 bases from V and 2 bases from J, with 15 bases in between. This CDR3 contains 13 residues. The CDR3 region is CSATWGLTYEQYF. The DNA of the CDR3 is TGCAGCGCGACCTGGGGTCTGACCTACGAGCAGTACTTC.

This clone has only a few counts. The chain has TRBV6-1 and TRBJ1-3, with D possibly TRBD1 on 5 matching bases. The germline gives CDR1 MNHNS, CDR2 SASEGT. Trimming left V 7 bases short and J 1 base short, with 11 bases between. The CDR3 covers 14 residues. CDR3 loop: CASTMTVSGNTIYF. Written as DNA, the CDR3 is TGTGCCAGCACCATGACAGTGTCTGGAAACACCATATATTTT.

The chain is built from TRBV7-9 and TRBJ1-4; 10 bases align to TRBD1. Germline CDR1 SEHNR, CDR2 FQNEAQ (reference sequence). CDR3 size: 15 residues. Trimming at V came to 5 bases and at J to 7 bases, leaving 7 bases not matched to a gene. CDR3 DNA: TGTGCCAGCAGCGGGAGACAGGGGGCTGGTGAAAAACTGTTTTTT. Its protein is CASSGRQGAGEKLFF.

This chain's CDR3 is CASSPLAGSTEAFF. CDR3 DNA: TGCGCCAGCAGCCCCCTAGCGGGGTCAACTGAAGCTTTCTTT. V usage is TRBV5-1 and J usage is TRBJ1-1; D is unclear. The CDR3 consists of 14 residues. Germline-derived CDR1 and CDR2 are SGHRS and YFSETQ. V dropped 4 bases and J dropped 5 bases, with 15 bases sitting between them.

The chain joins TRBV5-1 to TRBJ2-3, with TRBD1 identical over 9 bases. Germline CDR1 and CDR2: SGHRS and YFSETQ. Germline trimming cut 3 bases from V and 2 bases from J; bases unmatched to any gene: 7. The CDR3 is 16 residues long. The CDR3 nucleotides are TGCGCCAGCAGCTGGGACAGGGCGAAACCCACAGATACGCAGTATTTT. Translation: CASSWDRAKPTDTQYF.

The rearrangement joins TRBV5-1 to TRBJ1-2; the D gene is possibly TRBD1 (5 bases). Trimming shortened V by 4 bases and J by 8 bases, and 12 bases separated the two germline ends. The CDR3 is 12 residues long. CDR1 SGHRS and CDR2 YFSETQ come from the germline V gene. As DNA, the CDR3 is TGCGCCAGCAGCCCCCCCGGGGACGGCTACACCTTC. The encoded protein is CASSPPGDGYTF.

In its sample, this clone was seen a few times. The gene calls are TRBV20-1 and TRBJ1-2; D is undetermined. This CDR3 comprises 11 residues. Germline V lookup: CDR1 DFQATT, CDR2 SNEGSKA (reference sequence). Trimming pared 3 bases from V and 5 bases from J, leaving 7 bases between. DNA of the CDR3: TGCAGTGCTAGTACGGGGTATGGCTACACCTTC. This sequence encodes CSASTGYGYTF.

This clone was recorded a few times. The gene calls are TRBV4-2 and TRBJ2-7; a possible D gene is TRBD1 (5 bases). Between the trimmed V and J ends, which lost 3 bases and 4 bases, there was a span of 10 bases. This CDR3 has 13 amino acids. Germline V lookup: CDR1 LGHNA, CDR2 YNFKEQ. The DNA for the CDR3 is TGTGCCAGCAGCCAGAAGCAGGGTTACGAGCAGTACTTC. Translated, it gives CASSQKQGYEQYF.

The CDR3 DNA follows: TGTGCTAGTTCCATGAATAGCAATCAGCCCCAGCATTTT. Protein product: CASSMNSNQPQHF. V gene TRBV12-5 combines with J gene TRBJ1-5; no firm D call. The V end was cut by 8 bases, the J end by 0 bases, with 8 bases between. Germline CDR1 LGHNT, CDR2 FRNRAP. There are 13 residues in the CDR3.

The gene calls are TRBV6-1 and TRBJ1-4; D is undetermined. The V gene's germline CDR1 is MNHNS and CDR2 SASEGT. The CDR3 consists of 15 residues. V was clipped by 2 bases and J by 5 bases, with 12 bases between them. The CDR3 nucleotides are TGTGCCAGCAGTGAATGGCCATATCAAAATGAAAAACTGTTTTTT. Its protein product is CASSEWPYQNEKLFF.

The rearrangement links TRBV19 to TRBJ1-5; D unresolved. This CDR3 contains 13 residues. Trimming shortened V by 0 bases and J by 6 bases, and 6 bases separated the two germline ends. Germline V gives CDR1 LNHDA, CDR2 SQIVND (reference sequence). The CDR3 region is CASSIDSGQPQHF. In DNA form, the CDR3 reads TGTGCCAGTAGTATAGATTCCGGTCAGCCCCAGCATTTT.

The V gene is TRBV4-2, the J gene TRBJ1-5, with D perhaps matching TRBD1 (5 bases). In germline, CDR1 is LGHNA, CDR2 YNFKEQ. V lost 0 bases, J lost 1 base, and 7 bases lay in between. There are 15 residues in the CDR3. The CDR3 reads CASSQDRVSNQPQHF. CDR3 nucleotide sequence: TGTGCCAGCAGCCAAGACAGGGTGAGCAATCAGCCCCAGCATTTT.